This passage covers 3 T cell receptor beta chains from one sample sequenced in a study of blood T cell repertoires in COVID-19. Data came from immunoSEQ multiplex PCR; TCRdb stores just in-frame clones and leaves some out. There are about 140,000 clones in the sample; more than 75% occur only once, and 10% to 15% lies in the top ten. Material: peripheral blood. These receptors were obtained from an older man with acute or convalescent COVID-19.

Comment on this clone: Distinct nucleotide sequences in the sample also encode this CDR3. This chain joins TRBV29-1 and TRBJ2-7, with 7 bases lining up with TRBD1. V trimming: 6 bases; J trimming: 2 bases; junction bases outside the gene matches: 1. Germline-derived CDR1 and CDR2 are SQVTM and ANQGSEA. This CDR3 spans 11 amino acids. CDR3 DNA sequence: TGCAGCGTGGGACAGACCTACGAGCAGTACTTC. Its protein is CSVGQTYEQYF.

The CDR3 coding sequence is TGTGCCAGCAGTCCCGGGACAGGAGGGATGAAAGCTTTCTTT. It encodes CASSPGTGGMKAFF. V is TRBV5-6 and J is TRBJ1-1; 8 bases match TRBD1. Germline CDR1 SGHDT, CDR2 YYEEEE. Trimming removed 5 bases from V and 9 bases from J; junction bases left unmatched: 12. This CDR3 region has 14 residues.

The J gene is TRBJ2-7, the V gene TRBV3-1 (or the pseudogene TRBV3-2), with D tentatively TRBD1 (6 bases). Germline assignment: CDR1 LGHDT and CDR2 YNNKEL (reference sequence). Trimming cost V 3 bases and J 1 base, with 16 bases left between them. The length of the CDR3 is 16 residues. DNA of the CDR3: TGTGCCAGCAGCCAGGAGTCGAGACAGGCGTCCTACGAGCAGTACTTC. This encodes CASSQESRQASYEQYF.